This is a list of T cell receptor beta chains from one sample in a study of T cell changes during pregnancy in multiple sclerosis. Sequenced by immunoSEQ multiplex PCR; TCRdb stores in-frame clones only, minus some. Here the sample spans 80,000 to 100,000 clones, approximately 92% being singletons. Sequencing used peripheral blood, obtained in the first trimester of pregnancy. The receptors come from a female donor with multiple sclerosis, enrolled in a pregnancy study. CDR3s include the opening cysteine and the closing phenylalanine or tryptophan. A D gene is named only where the DNA matches it firmly. Clone size is stated in some rows and not others, as once, few, many or a class when expanded.

size,D,J,V,DNA,CDR3
-,-,TRBJ1-3,TRBV15,TGTGCCACCAGCAGTCCCCAAGGCGGCAGAGCCTCTGGAAACACCATATATTTT,CATSSPQGGRASGNTIYF
-,-,TRBJ1-2,TRBV27,TGTGCCAGCAGTTTCCAAACTAACTATGGCTACACCTTC,CASSFQTNYGYTF
few,TRBD1,TRBJ1-3,TRBV10-3,TGTGCCATCAGGGACAGGGGGTCAGGAAACACCATATATTTT,CAIRDRGSGNTIYF
-,-,TRBJ1-1,TRBV15,TGTGCCACCAGCAGAGGTCGACAGACTGAAGCTTTCTTT,CATSRGRQTEAFF
-,-,TRBJ1-2,TRBV6-5,TGTGCCAGCAGTGTTAGACAGACCGCTAACTATGGCTACACCTTC,CASSVRQTANYGYTF
-,-,TRBJ1-1,TRBV27,TGTGCCAGCACCGCCGGCGGGGTCACTGAAGCTTTCTTT,CASTAGGVTEAFF
-,TRBD2,TRBJ2-1,TRBV10-3,TGTGCCATCAGTGGGCAACCCGGACTAGCGAGGGGCAATGAGCAGTTCTTC,CAISGQPGLARGNEQFF
-,TRBD1,TRBJ1-4,TRBV19,TGTGCCAGTAGTAATCGACAGGGAGGCATTGAAAAACTGTTTTTT,CASSNRQGGIEKLFF
once,-,TRBJ2-1,TRBV7-8,TGTGCCAGCAGCTTAGCTGGCGAGCAGTTCTTC,CASSLAGEQFF
-,TRBD2,TRBJ2-1,TRBV5-1,TGCGCCAGCAGCTTCACTAGCGGGAGCGATGAGCAGTTCTTC,CASSFTSGSDEQFF
-,-,TRBJ1-5,TRBV7-9,TGTGCCAGCAGCCCCGGTTTGTCCAATCAGCCCCAGCATTTT,CASSPGLSNQPQHF
-,TRBD1,TRBJ1-4,TRBV27,TGTGCCAGCAGCAAAAACCAGGGGGTCACTAATGAAAAACTGTTTTTT,CASSKNQGVTNEKLFF
-,-,TRBJ2-1,TRBV13,TGTGCCAGCAGCCATCGGGAAGAGCGTACCAACAATGAGCAGTTCTTC,CASSHREERTNNEQFF
-,TRBD1,TRBJ2-5,TRBV7-9,TGTGCCAGCAGCTTATTGGGGCAGGGGGCGACGGGAGAGACCCAGTACTTC,CASSLLGQGATGETQYF
-,-,TRBJ1-2,TRBV2,TGTGCCAGCAGTGCATACAGTACCGACTACACCTTC,CASSAYSTDYTF
-,-,TRBJ2-2,TRBV5-1,TGCGCCAGCAGTTTAGCGGTTGGGAACACCGGGGAGCTGTTTTTT,CASSLAVGNTGELFF